One sample yielded the 30 T cell receptor beta chains listed below, sequenced in a study of CD8 T cells in ankylosing spondylitis. TCRdb re-called the 5' RACE reads through MiXCR, storing one row per CDR3 protein. This sample has 300,000 to 350,000 distinct CDR3 sequences, with approximately 10% found just once. The sample taken for sequencing was blood, either unsorted or a sorted T cell fraction (not recorded which). Every receptor here comes from a female donor with ankylosing spondylitis or in good health (not recorded which).

This clonotype has at least ten counts. This chain connects TRBV20-1 to TRBJ2-7; perhaps TRBD1 as D (5 bases). The length of the CDR3 is 12 residues. Per the germline V gene, CDR1 is DFQATT and CDR2 is SNEGSKA (reference sequence). V was shortened by 3 bases and J by 2 bases, with 8 bases between the two germline ends. The CDR3 sequence is CSASDSPYEQYF. The CDR3 bases are TGCAGTGCTAGTGACAGCCCCTACGAGCAGTACTTC.

Ten or more counts support this clonotype. V usage is TRBV20-1 and J usage is TRBJ1-2; TRBD1 matches at 9 bases. J gave up 3 bases and V 6 bases, and 2 bases lay outside the gene matches. Germline CDR1 is DFQATT and CDR2 is SNEGSKA (reference sequence). This CDR3 is 12 amino acids long. For the CDR3, the DNA is TGCAGTGCCCGGGACAGGGACTATGGCTACACCTTC. It translates to CSARDRDYGYTF.

The chain is built from TRBV7-9 and TRBJ1-1; TRBD1 aligns across 7 bases. In germline, CDR1 is SEHNR, CDR2 FQNEAQ (reference sequence). V lost 5 bases, J lost 0 bases, and 9 bases stayed unmatched. This CDR3 comprises 16 residues. The CDR3 protein is CASSPGWGTVNTEAFF. The CDR3 region has the DNA TGTGCCAGCAGCCCTGGTTGGGGGACAGTGAACACTGAAGCTTTCTTT.

This chain connects TRBV6-5 to TRBJ2-3, with D hard to call. Germline lookup yields CDR1 MNHEY and CDR2 SVGAGI. With 5 bases removed from V and 5 bases from J, the gap between germline ends came to 20 bases. The CDR3 has 16 amino acids. In DNA, the CDR3 is TGTGCCAGCAGTCTACCCGTTGGGTACTCACGAGATACGCAGTATTTT. Translated: CASSLPVGYSRDTQYF.

The gene calls are TRBV12-3 or TRBV12-4 and TRBJ2-5, with TRBD2 matching 11 bases. The CDR3 consists of 18 residues. Unmatched junction bases numbered 20, after V lost 10 bases and J lost 4 bases. The CDR3 region is CAICIGTSGSPRGETQYF. CDR3 nucleotide sequence: TGTGCCATCTGTATTGGGACTAGCGGATCCCCTCGAGGAGAGACCCAGTACTTC.

This clonotype was seen at least ten times. The chain couples TRBV20-1 to TRBJ1-1; a possible D gene is TRBD1 (6 bases). The CDR3 runs to 14 residues. The germline V gene has CDR1 DFQATT and CDR2 SNEGSKA (reference sequence). Between the trimmed V and J ends, which lost 5 bases and 1 base, there was a span of 14 bases. The CDR3: CSASRGGGNTEAFF. CDR3 DNA sequence: TGCAGTGCTTCCAGGGGAGGGGGGAACACTGAAGCTTTCTTT.

This clonotype has ten or more counts. V and J are TRBV7-2 and TRBJ1-4; the D gene is possibly TRBD1 (6 bases). V lost 4 bases to trimming and J lost 8 bases, with 14 bases between them. Germline CDR1 reads SGHTA; CDR2 reads FQGNSA. This CDR3 comprises 14 residues. The CDR3 spells CASSSGARWEKLFF. The DNA for the CDR3 is TGTGCCAGCAGCTCGGGGGCTAGGTGGGAAAAACTGTTTTTT.

In this sample, this clonotype turned up a few times. J is TRBJ2-1 and V is TRBV5-1, with D possibly TRBD2 on 6 matching bases. V shed 2 bases and J shed 10 bases, with 16 bases lying between them. CDR3 length: 14 residues. Germline V lookup: CDR1 SGHRS, CDR2 YFSETQ. The CDR3 nucleotides read TGCGCCAGCAGCTTAATTCCTGACGGGGGAGAGCAGTTCTTC. Residues: CASSLIPDGGEQFF.

In its sample, this clonotype was seen many times. This rearrangement joins TRBV5-1 to TRBJ1-2; D unresolved. V lost 1 base and J lost 2, with 9 bases in between. CDR1 SGHRS and CDR2 YFSETQ come from the germline V gene. The CDR3 consists of 14 residues. CDR3 sequence reads: CASSLLSTNYGYTF. DNA of the CDR3: TGCGCCAGCAGCTTGTTATCCACAAACTATGGCTACACCTTC.

This clonotype occurred many times. This rearrangement joins TRBV7-2 to TRBJ2-7, with 7 bases lining up with TRBD2. CDR1 SGHTA and CDR2 FQGNSA come from the germline V gene. The CDR3 covers 14 residues. J lost 9 bases, V lost 3 bases, and 11 bases had no gene match. CDR3: CASSLTLTSSGQYF. The CDR3 DNA follows: TGTGCCAGCAGCTTGACCCTGACTAGCAGCGGGCAGTACTTC.

This clonotype has just a few counts. The chain has TRBV20-1 and TRBJ2-7; maybe TRBD1 (5 bases). V was pared by 5 bases and J by 5 bases, with 19 bases between. This CDR3 contains 14 residues. CDR1 is DFQATT and CDR2 is SNEGSKA in the germline V gene (reference sequence). The DNA of the CDR3 is TGCAGTGCTCCCGTCCCAGGGCGGTTAGACGAGCAGTACTTC. Residues: CSAPVPGRLDEQYF.

This clonotype showed up many times. Relative to the germline gene, one junction end is altered; a read error may explain this. V gene TRBV6-1 combines with J gene TRBJ1-5; 8 positions agree with TRBD1. The CDR3 loop spans 13 amino acids. Per the germline V gene, CDR1 is MNHNS and CDR2 is SASEGT. The CDR3 loop reads CASSLTGDQPQHF. The CDR3 coding sequence is TGCGCCAGCAGCTTGACAGGGGATCAGCCCCAGCATTTT.

The rearrangement joins TRBV9 to TRBJ1-5, with 10 bases fitting TRBD1. The CDR3 has 16 amino acids. The V and J ends lost 4 bases and 1 base, in that order; junction bases with no gene match: 5. Germline CDR1 is SGDLS and CDR2 is YYNGEE. The CDR3 protein is CASSPGTGASNQPQHF. The DNA for the CDR3 is TGTGCCAGCAGCCCCGGGACAGGGGCGAGCAATCAGCCCCAGCATTTT.

The sample holds a few counts of this clonotype. The V gene is TRBV6-5, the J gene TRBJ1-5; 8 nucleotides match TRBD1. The CDR3 is made up of 16 amino acids. Trimming cost V 0 bases and J 7 bases; bases outside gene matches: 8. The V gene's germline CDR1 is MNHEY and CDR2 SVGAGI. The CDR3 loop reads CASSYSSQPGGQPQHF. DNA of the CDR3: TGTGCCAGCAGTTACTCGAGTCAGCCAGGGGGCCAGCCCCAGCATTTT.

This clonotype was observed at least ten times. This chain uses TRBV5-1 with TRBJ2-1; 11 bases align to TRBD2. The CDR3 is made up of 16 amino acids. Trimming took 1 base from V and 5 from J; bases not matched to a gene: 5. Per germline, CDR1 SGHRS and CDR2 YFSETQ. The CDR3 sequence: CASSLTSGGTNNEQFF. CDR3 nucleotides: TGCGCCAGCAGCTTGACTAGCGGGGGCACTAACAATGAGCAGTTCTTC.

This clonotype was picked up many times. The V and J genes are TRBV20-1 and TRBJ1-6; D unclear. Trimming took 3 bases from V and 12 from J, leaving 12 bases between them. Germline assignment: CDR1 DFQATT and CDR2 SNEGSKA (reference sequence). The CDR3 spans 12 residues. The CDR3 loop is CSASEGARPLHF. The CDR3 nucleotides read TGCAGTGCTAGTGAGGGCGCTCGACCCCTCCACTTT.

The chain combines TRBV29-1 with TRBJ1-4; TRBD1 is a possible D gene (5 bases). The germline gives CDR1 SQVTM, CDR2 ANQGSEA. CDR3 size: 11 residues. V shed 4 bases and J shed 7 bases, with 7 bases lying between them. The chain's CDR3 is CSVAGGEKLFF. CDR3 in DNA: TGCAGCGTTGCTGGGGGTGAAAAACTGTTTTTT.

This clonotype was recorded many times. This sequence joins TRBV7-2 and TRBJ1-2; TRBD1 matches 7 bases. V was pared by 5 bases and J by 7 bases, with 4 bases of the junction left unmatched. The CDR3 has 12 amino acids. Germline lookup yields CDR1 SGHTA and CDR2 FQGNSA. CDR3: CASSAPGGGYTF. In DNA, the CDR3 is TGTGCCAGCAGCGCACCAGGGGGTGGCTACACCTTC. Based on the CDR3 plus reference TRBV7-2 and TRBJ1-2, the full variable domain is GAGVSQSPSNKVTEKGKDVELRCDPISGHTALYWYRQSLGQGLEFLIYFQGNSAPDKSGLPSDRFSAERTGGSVSTLTIQRTQQEDSAVYLCASSAPGGGYTFGSGTRLTVV.

The J gene is TRBJ2-3, the V gene TRBV6-5; D not certain. The CDR3 sequence is 15 residues long. Germline V CDR1 and CDR2: MNHEY, SVGAGI. The ends were cut back, 5 bases at V and 3 bases at J, with 15 bases in the middle. CDR3 sequence: CASSHEQWSTDTQYF. In nucleotides, the CDR3 is TGTGCCAGCAGTCACGAACAGTGGAGTACAGATACGCAGTATTTT.

This clonotype appeared a few times. The V gene is TRBV7-9, the J gene TRBJ2-7; possible D gene TRBD1, 6 bases. From germline, CDR1 is SEHNR and CDR2 FQNEAQ (reference sequence). This CDR3 spans 13 amino acids. V lost 5 bases and J 2 bases, leaving 10 bases between the germline ends. The CDR3 loop reads CASSQDSAYEQYF. The CDR3 nucleotides are TGTGCCAGCAGCCAGGACAGTGCCTACGAGCAGTACTTC.

The V call is TRBV24-1, the J call TRBJ2-1, with 7 positions matching TRBD1. The CDR3 extends over 12 amino acids. CDR1 KGHDR and CDR2 SFDVKD come from the germline V gene. The junction had 7 bases not matched to a gene; V was cut back by 4 bases and J by 14 bases. The chain's CDR3 is CATSEGDSHEFF. CDR3 nucleotides: TGTGCCACCAGTGAAGGGGACAGCCACGAGTTCTTC.

This clonotype has ten or more counts. The chain carries TRBV15 and TRBJ1-1; D possibly corresponds to TRBD1 (6 bases). V was clipped by 2 bases and J by 6 bases, with 10 bases between them. The CDR3 runs 13 residues. Germline lookup yields CDR1 LNHNV and CDR2 YYDKDF (reference sequence). CDR3 nucleotide sequence: TGTGCCACCAGCAGAATGGGGGCTTCTGAAGCTTTCTTT. Translation gives CATSRMGASEAFF. The variable domain in full, completed from reference TRBV15 and TRBJ1-1, reads DAMVIQNPRYQVTQFGKPVTLSCSQTLNHNVMYWYQQKSSQAPKLLFHYYDKDFNNEADTPDNFQSRRPNTSFCFLDIRSPGLGDTAMYLCATSRMGASEAFFGQGTRLTVV.

This clonotype was picked up many times. This chain uses TRBV5-1 with TRBJ2-3, with D hard to call. There are 13 residues in the CDR3. Germline loops: CDR1 SGHRS, CDR2 YFSETQ. The V gene lost 8 bases and the J gene lost 0 bases, with 10 bases spanning the gap. CDR3 in amino acids: CASQESSTDTQYF. CDR3 coding DNA: TGCGCCAGTCAAGAAAGTAGCACAGATACGCAGTATTTT.

This clonotype occurred many times. V usage is TRBV12-3 or TRBV12-4 and J usage is TRBJ1-6; no reliable D call. With 7 bases removed from V and 10 bases from J, the gap between germline ends came to 20 bases. There are 15 residues in the CDR3. The CDR3 sequence is CASTLRLGLGSPLHF. The DNA of the CDR3 is TGTGCCAGCACCCTTAGGCTGGGATTGGGGTCACCCCTCCACTTT.

This clonotype came up a few times. The rearrangement joins TRBV5-1 to TRBJ2-3, with D possibly matching TRBD2 (5 bases). CDR3 length: 15 residues. Germline loops: CDR1 SGHRS, CDR2 YFSETQ. V lost 5 bases, J lost 0 bases, and 13 bases lay in between. The CDR3 coding sequence is TGCGCCAGCAGTTCGGGCGCGGGTAGCACAGATACGCAGTATTTT. This codes for CASSSGAGSTDTQYF.

This sequence joins TRBV20-1 and TRBJ1-5; 9 bases agree with TRBD1. The CDR3 extends over 16 amino acids. Germline V gene lookup returns CDR1 DFQATT and CDR2 SNEGSKA (reference sequence). V dropped 4 bases and J dropped 6; count of bases not matched to a gene: 13. The CDR3 region is CSATGTGSIVGQPQHF. The DNA for the CDR3 is TGCAGTGCTACCGGGACAGGGTCCATTGTTGGTCAGCCCCAGCATTTT.

The CDR3 here is CASSLTGDRENTEAFF. The CDR3 coding sequence is TGTGCCAGCAGCTTAACGGGGGACAGGGAGAACACTGAAGCTTTCTTT. The chain has TRBV7-3 and TRBJ1-1; TRBD1 matches at 9 bases. V was clipped by 0 bases and J by 1 base; unmatched bases: 3. The CDR3 contains 16 residues. CDR1 SGHTA and CDR2 FQGTGA come from the germline V gene.

The rearrangement links TRBV11-2 to TRBJ2-1; possible D gene TRBD1, 6 bases. V was pared by 0 bases and J by 3 bases, with 12 bases between. In germline, CDR1 is SGHAT, CDR2 FQNNGV. This CDR3 region has 16 residues. This CDR3 reads CASSLDRGGYYNEQFF. DNA for the CDR3: TGTGCCAGCAGCTTAGATCGTGGGGGCTACTACAATGAGCAGTTCTTC.

This clonotype was detected many times. The rearrangement uses TRBV28 and TRBJ2-1, with TRBD1 identical over 7 bases. CDR3 size: 13 residues. In germline, CDR1 is MDHEN, CDR2 SYDVKM. DNA of the CDR3: TGTGCTTCAGGGGGAGCAATTTACAATGAGCAGTTCTTC. Amino acids: CASGGAIYNEQFF.

This clonotype has at least ten counts. The chain recombines TRBV20-1 with TRBJ2-1, with 10 bases lining up with TRBD2. Unmatched junction bases numbered 10, after V lost 2 bases and J lost 9 bases. This CDR3 is 15 amino acids long. Germline V gene data show CDR1 as DFQATT and CDR2 as SNEGSKA (reference sequence). CDR3 bases: TGCAGTGCTAGAAACCCTAGCGGGAGTATCATTGAGCAGTTCTTC. This encodes CSARNPSGSIIEQFF.